Listed below are T cell receptor beta chains from one sample, sequenced in a study of blood T cell repertoires in COVID-19. Repertoires were generated with immunoSEQ multiplex PCR, while TCRdb's copy carries only in-frame clones and drops some. This sample carries 25,000 to 35,000 clones, 84% of them seen once, and the ten largest clones take approximately 40%. Sequenced input: peripheral blood. The source is a woman over 75 with acute or convalescent COVID-19. CDR3s include the opening cysteine and the closing phenylalanine or tryptophan. D genes are given only for firm matches. A row's size may be missing; if present it is once, few, many or a size class.

v_call	d_call	j_call	clone_size	cdr3_aa	cdr3_nt
TRBV5-4	.	TRBJ2-5	.	CASSQRRETQYF	TGTGCCAGCAGTCAACGGAGAGAGACCCAGTACTTC
TRBV28	TRBD1	TRBJ2-7	.	CASSPTGGPPAYEQYF	TGTGCCAGCAGTCCTACAGGGGGCCCCCCGGCCTACGAGCAGTACTTC
TRBV12-3/TRBV12-4	.	TRBJ1-1	.	CASSLGQVEGF	TGTGCCAGCAGTTTAGGACAGGTGGAAGGCTTT
TRBV5-8	.	TRBJ2-7	.	CASSTRGGGTYEQYF	TGTGCCAGCAGCACGCGGGGAGGCGGGACCTACGAGCAGTACTTC
TRBV6-5	.	TRBJ1-2	.	CASSRGQSNYGYTF	TGTGCCAGCAGTAGAGGACAGTCTAACTATGGCTACACCTTC
TRBV11-2	TRBD2	TRBJ2-3	.	CASSKQGLAGGHTQYF	TGTGCCAGCAGCAAGCAAGGACTAGCGGGAGGGCATACGCAGTATTTT
TRBV5-8	TRBD1	TRBJ2-1	.	CASSLGGQGANEQFF	TGTGCCAGCAGCTTAGGAGGACAGGGGGCCAATGAGCAGTTCTTC
TRBV5-4	TRBD1	TRBJ1-4	.	CASSTGTGVGKLFF	TGTGCCAGCAGCACGGGGACAGGGGTTGGAAAACTGTTTTTT
TRBV3-1/TRBV3-2	.	TRBJ2-3	.	CASSQADRGTQYF	TGTGCCAGCAGCCAAGCGGACCGGGGGACGCAGTATTTT
TRBV6-6	.	TRBJ1-4	.	CASSPQSGGVEKLFF	TGTGCCAGCAGTCCCCAGTCGGGGGGGGTAGAAAAACTGTTTTTT
TRBV28	TRBD2	TRBJ2-7	.	CASSFGLADYEQYF	TGTGCCAGCAGTTTCGGGCTAGCGGACTACGAGCAGTACTTC
TRBV28	.	TRBJ1-1	.	CASTLAQGLNTEAFF	TGTGCCAGCACCTTGGCCCAGGGTTTGAACACTGAAGCTTTCTTT
TRBV7-9	TRBD2	TRBJ2-1	medium-sized	CASSSGLAEDNEQFF	TGTGCCAGCAGCTCCGGACTAGCGGAGGACAATGAGCAGTTCTTC
TRBV19	TRBD1	TRBJ1-2	.	CASSPRQGANYGYTF	TGTGCCAGTAGTCCAAGACAGGGGGCAAACTATGGCTACACCTTC
TRBV2	.	TRBJ1-1	.	CASIWGGVNTEAFF	TGTGCCAGCATATGGGGCGGGGTGAACACTGAAGCTTTCTTT
TRBV29-1	.	TRBJ1-1	.	CSVERDTNTEAFF	TGCAGCGTTGAACGGGACACGAACACTGAAGCTTTCTTT
TRBV5-4	TRBD2	TRBJ2-7	.	CASSPGLVNEQYF	TGTGCCAGCAGCCCGGGACTAGTAAACGAGCAGTACTTC
TRBV7-8	.	TRBJ1-4	.	CASTAGREKLFF	TGTGCCAGCACGGCAGGGAGGGAAAAACTGTTTTTT
TRBV30	.	TRBJ1-6	few	CAWSEGGYNSPLHF	TGTGCCTGGAGTGAGGGAGGGTATAATTCACCCCTCCACTTT
TRBV5-1	TRBD2	TRBJ2-5	.	CASSLGALLAGQETQYF	TGCGCCAGCAGCTTGGGGGCCCTCCTAGCGGGCCAAGAGACCCAGTACTTC
TRBV6-7	TRBD2	TRBJ2-1	.	CASSLSGGCYNEQFF	TGTGCCAGCAGCCTTAGCGGGGGTTGCTACAATGAGCAGTTCTTC
TRBV15	TRBD2	TRBJ2-7	.	CATSRAGGPSREQYF	TGTGCCACCAGCAGAGCGGGGGGGCCCTCTCGCGAGCAGTACTTC
TRBV3-1/TRBV3-2	TRBD1	TRBJ2-6	.	CASTGQGGSGANVLTF	TGTGCCAGCACGGGACAGGGAGGCTCTGGGGCCAACGTCCTGACTTTC